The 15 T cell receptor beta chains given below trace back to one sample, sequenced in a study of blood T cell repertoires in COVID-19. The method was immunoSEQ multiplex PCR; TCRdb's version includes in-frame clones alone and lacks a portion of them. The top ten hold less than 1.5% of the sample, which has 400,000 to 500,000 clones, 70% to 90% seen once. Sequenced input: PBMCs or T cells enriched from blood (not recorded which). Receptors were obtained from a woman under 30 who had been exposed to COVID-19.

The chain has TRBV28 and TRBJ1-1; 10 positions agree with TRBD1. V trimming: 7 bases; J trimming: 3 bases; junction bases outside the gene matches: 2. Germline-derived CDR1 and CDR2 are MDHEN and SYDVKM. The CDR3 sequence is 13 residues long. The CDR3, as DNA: TGTGCCAGCATCGGACAGGGGGACACTGAAGCTTTCTTT. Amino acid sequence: CASIGQGDTEAFF.

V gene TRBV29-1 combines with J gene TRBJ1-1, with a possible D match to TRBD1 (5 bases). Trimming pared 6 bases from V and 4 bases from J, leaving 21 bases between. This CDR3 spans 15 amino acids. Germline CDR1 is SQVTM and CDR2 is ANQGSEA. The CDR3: CSVRRDLGGGTEAFF. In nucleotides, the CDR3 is TGCAGCGTACGCAGGGACCTCGGGGGGGGCACTGAAGCTTTCTTT.

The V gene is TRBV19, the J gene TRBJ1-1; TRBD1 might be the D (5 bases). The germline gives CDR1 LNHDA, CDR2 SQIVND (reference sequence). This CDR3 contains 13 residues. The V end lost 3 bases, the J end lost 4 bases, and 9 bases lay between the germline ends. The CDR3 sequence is CASSMLRGTEAFF. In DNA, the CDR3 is TGTGCCAGTAGTATGTTAAGGGGCACTGAAGCTTTCTTT.

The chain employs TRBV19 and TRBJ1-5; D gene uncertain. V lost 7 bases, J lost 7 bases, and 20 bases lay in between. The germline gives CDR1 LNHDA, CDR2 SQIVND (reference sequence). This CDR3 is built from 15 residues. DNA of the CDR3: TGTGCCAGTACCGCAGAGGGAACAGTGGGCCAGCCCCAGCATTTT. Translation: CASTAEGTVGQPQHF.

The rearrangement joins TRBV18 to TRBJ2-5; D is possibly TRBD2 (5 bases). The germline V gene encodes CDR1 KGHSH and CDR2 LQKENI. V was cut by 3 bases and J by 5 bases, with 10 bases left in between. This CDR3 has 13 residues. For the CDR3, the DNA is TGTGCCAGCTCACCCATCCCGGGGGAGACCCAGTACTTC. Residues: CASSPIPGETQYF.

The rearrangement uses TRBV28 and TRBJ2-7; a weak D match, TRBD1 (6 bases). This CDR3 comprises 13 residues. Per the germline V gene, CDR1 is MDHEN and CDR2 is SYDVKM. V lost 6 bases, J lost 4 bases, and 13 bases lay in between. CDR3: CASRQQGLYEQYF. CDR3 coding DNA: TGTGCCAGCAGGCAACAGGGATTGTACGAGCAGTACTTC.

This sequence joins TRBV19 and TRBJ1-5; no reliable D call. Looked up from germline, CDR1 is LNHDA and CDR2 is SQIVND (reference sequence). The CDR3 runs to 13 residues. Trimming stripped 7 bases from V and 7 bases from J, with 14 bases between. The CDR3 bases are TGTGCCAGTATCGGGGAATTACACCAGCCCCAGCATTTT. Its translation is CASIGELHQPQHF.

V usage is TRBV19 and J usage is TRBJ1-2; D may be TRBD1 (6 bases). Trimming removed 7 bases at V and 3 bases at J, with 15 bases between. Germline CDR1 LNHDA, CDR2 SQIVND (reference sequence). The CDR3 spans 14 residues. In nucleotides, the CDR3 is TGTGCCAGTACAGGCTGGGACACCGACTATGGCTACACCTTC. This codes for CASTGWDTDYGYTF.

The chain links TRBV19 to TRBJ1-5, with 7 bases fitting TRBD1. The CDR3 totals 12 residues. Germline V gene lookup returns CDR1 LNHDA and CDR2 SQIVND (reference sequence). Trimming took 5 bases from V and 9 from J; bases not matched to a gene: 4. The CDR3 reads CASSDRARPQHF. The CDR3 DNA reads TGTGCCAGTAGTGACAGGGCTAGGCCCCAGCATTTT.

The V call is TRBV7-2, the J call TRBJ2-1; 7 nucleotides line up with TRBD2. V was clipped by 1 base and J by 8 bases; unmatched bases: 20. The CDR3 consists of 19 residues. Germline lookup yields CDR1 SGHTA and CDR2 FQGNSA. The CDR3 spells CASSLVGVGGTKFSDEQFF. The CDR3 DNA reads TGTGCCAGCAGCTTAGTAGGAGTTGGGGGGACTAAATTTTCCGATGAGCAGTTCTTC.

The CDR3 region is CSASGQYGYTF. CDR3 in DNA: TGCAGTGCTTCGGGACAGTATGGCTACACCTTC. The gene calls are TRBV20-1 and TRBJ1-2, with TRBD1 matching over 7 bases. This CDR3 is built from 11 residues. With 5 bases clipped from V and 5 bases from J, the junction kept 2 bases outside the gene matches. Germline lookup yields CDR1 DFQATT and CDR2 SNEGSKA (reference sequence).

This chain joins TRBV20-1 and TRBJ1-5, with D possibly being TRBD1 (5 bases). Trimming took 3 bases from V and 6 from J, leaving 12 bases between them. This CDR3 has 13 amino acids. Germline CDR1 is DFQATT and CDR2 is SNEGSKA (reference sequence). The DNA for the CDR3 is TGCAGTGCTAGTTCCAGGGTTAGTCAGCCCCAGCATTTT. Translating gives CSASSRVSQPQHF.

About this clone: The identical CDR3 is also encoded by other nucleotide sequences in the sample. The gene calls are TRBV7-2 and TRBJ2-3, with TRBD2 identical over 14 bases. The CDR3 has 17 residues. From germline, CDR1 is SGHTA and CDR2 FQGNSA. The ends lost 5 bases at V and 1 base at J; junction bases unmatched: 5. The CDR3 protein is CASSPPGLAGGTDTQYF. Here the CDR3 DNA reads TGTGCCAGCAGCCCTCCGGGACTAGCGGGGGGCACAGATACGCAGTATTTT.

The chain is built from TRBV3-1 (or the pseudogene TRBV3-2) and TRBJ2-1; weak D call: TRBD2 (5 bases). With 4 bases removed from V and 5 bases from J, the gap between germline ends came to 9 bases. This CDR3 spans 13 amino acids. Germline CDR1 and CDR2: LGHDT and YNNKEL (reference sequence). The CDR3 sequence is CASSLGLNNEQFF. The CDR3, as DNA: TGTGCCAGCAGCCTAGGACTCAACAATGAGCAGTTCTTC.

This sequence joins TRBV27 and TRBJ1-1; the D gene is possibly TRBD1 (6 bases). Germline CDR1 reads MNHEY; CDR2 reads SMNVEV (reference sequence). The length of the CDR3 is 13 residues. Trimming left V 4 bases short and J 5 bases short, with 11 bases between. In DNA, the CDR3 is TGTGCCAGCAGTTACTCAGGGGCGACTGAAGCTTTCTTT. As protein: CASSYSGATEAFF.